Sequencing of this T cell receptor (beta chain) was carried out in a study of blood T cell dynamics during melanoma immunotherapy (dated by TCRdb to between 2020 and 2021). For the wider study: All patients had metastatic melanoma and were given first-line pembrolizumab or nivolumab plus ipilimumab as standard of care in the United Kingdom. A training cohort was formed from consecutive patients, and a further independent group of patients from the same centre was pooled into an external validation set. To identify early correlates of response, the study profiled peripheral T cell receptor repertoires in patients with metastatic melanoma before and after one cycle of checkpoint inhibitor therapy.

Interpreted using the paper, the time point label stands for: week 3, after first cycle of checkpoint inhibitor. Blood was sampled before treatment (T0) and at week 3 (W3), after the first cycle of checkpoint blockade. Except for two patients with rapid clinical progression, response was assessed 12 weeks after the first infusion by RECIST 1.1; disease control meant complete response, partial response or stable disease. Patients with prior systemic cancer treatment, concomitant immunosuppressant therapy or synchronous other active malignancies were excluded. TCR beta was sequenced in both bulk PBMC and plasma cell-free DNA in order to track circulating cells as well as T cell turnover. Lymphoprep and SepMate tubes were used to isolate PBMC from blood, and red cell lysis was then performed. QIAamp DNA Blood Mini kits were used to extract DNA from both PBMC and sorted T cell subsets. Measured from the cysteine to the phenylalanine, the CDR3 is 19 residues long. Only CDR3 DNA is held: 57 bases, read in frame from base 1. The germline V gene (reference sequence) specifies SEHNR as CDR1 and FQNEAQ as CDR2. Clipping removes 5 bases from V and 0 bases from J, with 12 as the unmatched junction base count.

A fixed 350 ng of DNA was loaded for every bulk PBMC sample. TCR beta CDR3 sequences were amplified from genomic DNA using the immunoSEQ TCRb Assay kit according to manufacturer instructions. The KAPA Library Quantification Kit for Illumina platforms was used to quantify pooled libraries by qPCR. Pooled libraries were clustered at roughly 0.6-1.1 pM and sequenced on an Illumina NextSeq 500. As for the original processing: The TCR data were analyzed using immunoSEQ ANALYZER and the R LymphoSeq package. A rearrangement efficiency score was calculated as productive divided by the sum of productive and non-productive CDR3 sequences. Clonality was assessed using the Gini coefficient and diversity using the Renyi index at alpha=1, with pairwise comparisons between timepoints within each patient. Clonal relatedness used an edit distance of 3, and repertoire similarity used the Bhattacharyya coefficient, both computed in LymphoSeq. To classify response, a linear discriminant analysis based on week-3 changes in clonality and diversity was built using the R MASS and caret packages. TCRdb stores this immuneACCESS table with in-frame sequences only. Part of the clones is absent; in the studies checked, under half of the shortfall reflects unresolved V genes, and no reason is known for the rest. V and J calls and clone size are given by that table; D and trimming were obtained from the DNA. The sample yields fewer than 15,000 clones; approximately 88% were counted once. Roughly 7.1% of the sample is held by the ten biggest clonotypes.

The study at large found these results: The study was unable to establish whether the T cell clones driving the repertoire changes were melanoma-specific or instead reflected general immune activation. A bifurcated reorganization of the PBMC repertoire at W3, with increased clonality or increased diversity, was observed in patients who later achieved disease control, unlike in progressors. The relatively small sample size was recognized as a factor that could limit how well the results generalize.

Worth noting for this clone: Its antigen is unknown. No qualities accompany the bases; no much larger clone lies one base away.

Sample: blood, taken from a patient treated with checkpoint blockade. The TCR sequence derives from a human donor with melanoma. Here the chain combines TRBV7-9 and TRBJ2-3, and 12 bases in between align with TRBD2. CDR3 region: CASSTSRLAGDLSTDTQYF. The nucleotides are TGTGCCAGCAGCACCTCCAGACTAGCGGGAGACCTTAGCACAGATACGCAGTATTTT.